These 30 T cell receptor beta chains originate from one sample sequenced in a study of cytomegalovirus exposure and HLA in healthy donors. This PCR relied on a set of 60 Vbeta primers and 13 Jbeta primers. Here immunoSEQ multiplex PCR was the method, and the copy in TCRdb shows in-frame clones only, minus some. The sample gives about 230,000 clones, 78% of which show up once; 0.4% to 0.6% is in the top ten. Sequenced: PBMCs. The receptors were sampled from a boy aged 10-17 years in good health and CMV-seronegative.

This clone has just a few counts. The chain has TRBV5-6 and TRBJ2-5, with 12 bases that match TRBD2. CDR1 SGHDT and CDR2 YYEEEE come from the germline V gene. V was pared by 4 bases and J by 4 bases, with 5 bases of the junction left unmatched. The CDR3 contains 15 residues. The CDR3 reads CASSLQTSGGETQYF. DNA for the CDR3: TGTGCCAGCAGCCTCCAGACTAGCGGGGGAGAGACCCAGTACTTC. The full variable domain, in which reference TRBV5-6 and TRBJ2-5 provide the parts outside the CDR3, is DAGVTQSPTHLIKTRGQQVTLRCSPKSGHDTVSWYQQALGQGPQFIFQYYEEEERQRGNFPDRFSGHQFPNYSSELNVNALLLGDSALYLCASSLQTSGGETQYFGPGTRLLVL.

This chain links TRBV19 with TRBJ2-2, with TRBD2 matching 7 bases. Germline V CDR1 and CDR2: LNHDA, SQIVND (reference sequence). The CDR3 spans 16 residues. V was clipped by 6 bases and J by 0 bases; unmatched bases: 7. The DNA for the CDR3 is TGTGCCAGTAGAACCGGGGGGTACCCGAACACCGGGGAGCTGTTTTTT. It is translated as CASRTGGYPNTGELFF.

This sequence joins TRBV7-8 and TRBJ2-1, with 7 bases identical to TRBD2. The CDR3 has 16 amino acids. After removal of 5 bases from V and 2 bases from J, the junction contained 9 bases not matched to a gene. Germline CDR1 is SGHVS and CDR2 is FQNEAQ. CDR3 sequence: CASSPPSGLAYNEQFF. DNA of the CDR3: TGTGCCAGCAGCCCACCTTCCGGACTAGCCTACAATGAGCAGTTCTTC.

The CDR3 DNA reads TGTGCCAGCGGGGCTACCGAAGATACGCAGTATTTT. Protein sequence: CASGATEDTQYF. V usage is TRBV6-5 and J usage is TRBJ2-3; the D gene is possibly TRBD1 (5 bases). The germline CDR1 and CDR2 sequences are MNHEY and SVGAGI. The CDR3 has 12 residues. V gave up 8 bases and J gave up 5 bases, with 11 bases separating them.

V usage is TRBV2 and J usage is TRBJ1-1; D is unresolved. V was cut by 4 bases and J by 11 bases, with 11 bases left in between. The CDR3 loop spans 11 amino acids. Germline CDR1 SNHLY, CDR2 FYNNEI. The CDR3 is CASSGEGGAFF. CDR3 coding DNA: TGTGCCAGCAGTGGGGAGGGTGGGGCTTTCTTT.

V gene TRBV5-4 combines with J gene TRBJ1-2, with 7 bases lining up with TRBD1. This CDR3 region has 14 residues. The V and J ends lost 6 bases and 6 bases, in that order; junction bases with no gene match: 11. CDR1 and CDR2 (germline): SGHNT, YYREEE (reference sequence). CDR3 loop: CASTETGRGHGYTF. CDR3 nucleotides: TGTGCCAGCACCGAGACAGGGAGAGGGCATGGCTACACCTTC.

The rearrangement links TRBV5-4 to TRBJ2-3; weak D call: TRBD2 (6 bases). V lost 4 bases and J lost 5, with 14 bases in between. Germline lookup yields CDR1 SGHNT and CDR2 YYREEE (reference sequence). The CDR3 spans 14 residues. The CDR3 DNA is TGTGCCAGCAGCGTCCGGCGGGGAGGAGATACGCAGTATTTT. The encoded protein is CASSVRRGGDTQYF.

This chain links TRBV30 with TRBJ2-7, with unresolved D. Germline values: CDR1 GTSNPN, CDR2 SVGIG (reference sequence). The length of the CDR3 is 12 residues. Trimming removed 6 bases from V and 4 bases from J, with 13 bases in between. The CDR3 loop is CACAQEDYEQYF. The CDR3 coding sequence is TGTGCCTGCGCCCAAGAGGATTACGAGCAGTACTTC.

This clone came up once. The J gene is TRBJ1-2, the V gene TRBV20-1; D is undetermined. Germline CDR1 DFQATT, CDR2 SNEGSKA (reference sequence). The CDR3 runs 11 residues. V lost 4 bases to trimming and J lost 4 bases, with 7 bases between them. DNA of the CDR3: TGCAGTGCTACCCCCAGCTATGGCTACACCTTC. Translated: CSATPSYGYTF.

This clone has just one count. The chain joins TRBV11-3 to TRBJ2-3; 8 bases match TRBD2. V lost 7 bases to trimming and J lost 3 bases; unmatched junction nucleotides: 6. The CDR3 loop spans 14 amino acids. The germline gives CDR1 SGHNT, CDR2 YENEEA. As DNA, the CDR3 is TGTGCCAGCATGCAGCGGGAGAGGACAGATACGCAGTATTTT. It codes for CASMQRERTDTQYF.

The chain combines TRBV5-6 with TRBJ2-7; D not resolved. Germline V gene data show CDR1 as SGHDT and CDR2 as YYEEEE. V was trimmed by 0 bases and J by 4 bases, leaving 8 bases between them. The CDR3 spans 13 residues. The CDR3 coding sequence is TGTGCCAGCAGCTTGGGCCTGACATACGAGCAGTACTTC. Protein sequence: CASSLGLTYEQYF.

This clone has just one count. J is TRBJ1-1 and V is TRBV11-3; possibly TRBD1 for D (6 bases). CDR3 length equals 16 residues. V was cut by 4 bases and J by 8 bases, with 23 bases left in between. Germline loops: CDR1 SGHNT, CDR2 YENEEA. The chain's CDR3 is CASSSRRNREHGEAFF. As DNA, the CDR3 is TGTGCCAGCAGCTCAAGACGTAACAGGGAACACGGAGAAGCTTTCTTT.

The chain uses TRBV5-1 and TRBJ2-3, with D possibly TRBD2 on 6 matching bases. The CDR3 extends over 14 amino acids. The germline V gene has CDR1 SGHRS and CDR2 YFSETQ. V lost 1 base and J lost 4, with 10 bases in between. CDR3 coding DNA: TGCGCCAGCAGCTTGCAACTAGCCCCAGATACGCAGTATTTT. Its translation is CASSLQLAPDTQYF. The full variable domain, completed using reference TRBV5-1 and TRBJ2-3, is KAGVTQTPRYLIKTRGQQVTLSCSPISGHRSVSWYQQTPGQGLQFLFEYFSETQRNKGNFPGRFSGRQFSNSRSEMNVSTLELGDSALYLCASSLQLAPDTQYFGPGTRLTVL.

This clone has just a few counts. The chain has TRBV6-5 and TRBJ1-5, with D unresolved. The CDR3 covers 13 residues. Germline V lookup: CDR1 MNHEY, CDR2 SVGAGI. V shed 5 bases and J shed 5 bases, with 10 bases lying between them. Written as DNA, the CDR3 is TGTGCCAGCAGTCGGGGTGGCGATCAGCCCCAGCATTTT. Translated: CASSRGGDQPQHF.

The gene calls are TRBV11-3 and TRBJ2-1; D is unresolved. This CDR3 has 16 residues. The V gene lost 7 bases and the J gene lost 7 bases, with 23 bases spanning the gap. Germline V gene lookup returns CDR1 SGHNT and CDR2 YENEEA. The CDR3 is CASTLDGQNWLNEQFF. The CDR3 region has the DNA TGTGCCAGCACGTTGGATGGGCAAAACTGGTTAAATGAGCAGTTCTTC.

A word on this clone: At one boundary the junction diverges from the germline segment, which might be a read error. The V gene is TRBV20-1, the J gene TRBJ2-7; D is perhaps TRBD2 (6 bases). Germline CDR1 and CDR2: DFQATT and SNEGSKA (reference sequence). The CDR3 sequence is 10 residues long. The CDR3 DNA is TGCAGTGCTAGAGCTTCCGGGGAGGTATTC. Amino acid sequence: CSARASGEVF.

V and J are TRBV7-9 and TRBJ1-6; 8 nucleotides agree with TRBD1. The trim removed 1 base at V and 10 bases at J, leaving 3 bases unmatched. In germline, CDR1 is SEHNR, CDR2 FQNEAQ (reference sequence). The CDR3 is made up of 14 amino acids. CDR3: CASSLEQGGSPLHF. CDR3 DNA sequence: TGTGCCAGCAGCTTAGAACAGGGGGGCTCACCCCTCCACTTT.

This clone occurred a few times. The V gene is TRBV25-1, the J gene TRBJ1-2; 9 nucleotides agree with TRBD1. This CDR3 has 12 residues. Trimming removed 5 bases from V and 8 bases from J; junction bases left unmatched: 3. Germline V gene sequence: CDR1 MGHDK, CDR2 SYGVNS. CDR3 in amino acids: CASSRTGEGYTF. Written as DNA, the CDR3 is TGTGCCAGCAGTCGGACAGGGGAAGGCTACACCTTC.

The chain uses TRBV9 and TRBJ2-3; possible D gene TRBD2, 6 bases. The CDR3 runs 14 residues. V was trimmed by 3 bases and J by 5 bases, leaving 13 bases between them. CDR1 and CDR2 (germline): SGDLS, YYNGEE. The CDR3 sequence is CASSETRVGDTQYF. The CDR3 region has the DNA TGTGCCAGCAGCGAGACTAGAGTTGGAGATACGCAGTATTTT.

The CDR3, as DNA: TGCGCCAGCAGCCAAAGTCAGGACAGGGGGGGCCCTTACGTAATGAACACTGAAGCTTTCTTT. Translating gives CASSQSQDRGGPYVMNTEAFF. This rearrangement joins TRBV4-1 to TRBJ1-1; TRBD1 matches 10 bases. Per germline, CDR1 MGHRA and CDR2 YSYEKL. Germline trimming cut 2 bases from V and 0 bases from J; bases unmatched to any gene: 18. This CDR3 has 21 amino acids.

The J gene is TRBJ2-2, the V gene TRBV2; tentatively, D is TRBD1 (6 bases). This CDR3 has 15 residues. In germline, CDR1 is SNHLY, CDR2 FYNNEI. Trimming shortened V by 4 bases and J by 2 bases, and 11 bases separated the two germline ends. The CDR3 sequence is CASSVQGKNTGELFF. In DNA, the CDR3 is TGTGCCAGCAGTGTACAGGGCAAAAACACCGGGGAGCTGTTTTTT.

V gene TRBV25-1 combines with J gene TRBJ2-1, with TRBD2 identical over 7 bases. After removal of 2 bases from V and 2 bases from J, the junction contained 9 bases not matched to a gene. This CDR3 region has 17 residues. Germline V CDR1 and CDR2: MGHDK, SYGVNS. CDR3 sequence (DNA): TGTGCCAGCAGTGAACCTCAAGCGGGAACGCCCTACAATGAGCAGTTCTTC. Amino acids: CASSEPQAGTPYNEQFF. Combining the CDR3 with reference TRBV25-1 and TRBJ2-1 gives the whole variable domain EADIYQTPRYLVIGTGKKITLECSQTMGHDKMYWYQQDPGMELHLIHYSYGVNSTEKGDLSSESTVSRIRTEHFPLTLESARPSHTSQYLCASSEPQAGTPYNEQFFGPGTRLTVL.

The chain is built from TRBV10-3 and TRBJ2-7; no clear D gene. The germline gives CDR1 ENHRY, CDR2 SYGVKD. V was shortened by 10 bases and J by 3 bases, with 10 bases between the two germline ends. The CDR3 has 11 residues. This chain's CDR3 is CATGVGYEQYF. CDR3 in DNA: TGTGCCACCGGAGTAGGCTACGAGCAGTACTTC.

This clone was seen only once. The J gene is TRBJ2-5, the V gene TRBV29-1; 10 bases map to TRBD1. The V and J ends lost 7 bases and 11 bases, in that order; junction bases with no gene match: 13. The CDR3 covers 13 residues. Per germline, CDR1 SQVTM and CDR2 ANQGSEA. In DNA form, the CDR3 reads TGCAGCGCGACCCGACAGGGGGCCTGTGAGCAGTACTTC. Translated, it gives CSATRQGACEQYF.

This chain's CDR3 is CASSETGDTEAFF. CDR3 nucleotides: TGTGCCAGTAGTGAGACAGGGGACACTGAAGCTTTCTTT. The gene calls are TRBV19 and TRBJ1-1; TRBD1 aligns across 8 bases. With 5 bases clipped from V and 3 bases from J, the junction kept 2 bases outside the gene matches. In germline, CDR1 is LNHDA, CDR2 SQIVND (reference sequence). There are 13 residues in the CDR3.

The CDR3 spells CASSLSTGSTDTQYF. For the CDR3, the DNA is TGTGCCAGCAGTTTATCGACAGGGAGCACAGATACGCAGTATTTT. V is TRBV27 and J is TRBJ2-3; 7 bases match TRBD1. The germline CDR1 and CDR2 sequences are MNHEY and SMNVEV (reference sequence). Germline trimming cut 0 bases from V and 0 bases from J; bases unmatched to any gene: 0. This CDR3 is 15 amino acids long.

The table lists this clone with a count of one. The rearrangement uses TRBV5-4 and TRBJ2-7; 7 nucleotides agree with TRBD1. Germline lookup yields CDR1 SGHNT and CDR2 YYREEE (reference sequence). J gave up 3 bases and V 5 bases, and 11 bases lay outside the gene matches. The CDR3 runs 15 residues. The CDR3 bases are TGTGCCAGCAGTACCCCGGGACAGCCGGACTACGAGCAGTACTTC. It translates to CASSTPGQPDYEQYF.

This chain links TRBV29-1 with TRBJ2-1; 10 bases line up with TRBD2. Trimming took 2 bases from V and 7 from J; bases not matched to a gene: 5. Germline-derived CDR1 and CDR2 are SQVTM and ANQGSEA. CDR3 size: 14 residues. CDR3 nucleotide sequence: TGCAGCGTTGAATCTAGCGGGAGCAGGAATGAGCAGTTCTTC. Translated, it gives CSVESSGSRNEQFF.

The rearrangement links TRBV5-1 to TRBJ2-7; tentative D call: TRBD2 (7 bases). The CDR3 has 15 residues. CDR1 is SGHRS and CDR2 is YFSETQ in the germline V gene. V lost 3 bases to trimming and J lost 2 bases, with 15 bases between them. CDR3 sequence: CASSSGGGSTYEQYF. The CDR3, as DNA: TGCGCCAGCAGCTCGGGGGGCGGATCGACCTACGAGCAGTACTTC.

V gene TRBV19 combines with J gene TRBJ2-7; 11 bases are shared with TRBD1. The CDR3 totals 14 residues. Trimming at V came to 4 bases and at J to 7 bases, leaving 6 bases not matched to a gene. CDR1 and CDR2 (germline): LNHDA, SQIVND (reference sequence). The DNA of the CDR3 is TGTGCCAGTAGTAACGGACAGGGGGCTGGTGAGCAGTACTTC. It encodes CASSNGQGAGEQYF. Full variable domain (outside the CDR3, taken from reference TRBV19 and TRBJ2-7): DGGITQSPKYLFRKEGQNVTLSCEQNLNHDAMYWYRQDPGQGLRLIYYSQIVNDFQKGDIAEGYSVSREKKESFPLTVTSAQKNPTAFYLCASSNGQGAGEQYFGPGTRLTVT.